This T cell receptor (beta chain) stems from a study of identical twins. Study observations and caveats: The degree of excess twin sharing was weaker in beta out-of-frame sequences. Fewer insertions were carried by abundant cord blood beta clonotypes, but none was seen in memory repertoires.

Remarks on this clonotype: Its antigen is not identified.

V lost 2 bases to trimming and J lost 10 bases, with 11 bases between them. CDR3 length equals 11 residues. Germline V lookup: CDR1 DFQATT, CDR2 SNEGSKA (reference sequence). TCRdb redid the calling of the 5' RACE reads with MiXCR, one entry per CDR3 protein. The sample has some 600,000 distinct CDR3 sequences; just over 7% are singletons. This same sample was also part of a study on yellow fever vaccine responses in identical twins.

This receptor was obtained from a young woman in good health. Source material: PBMCs. The chain is built from TRBV20-1 and TRBJ1-1; D call uncertain. CDR3 in DNA: TGCAGTGCTAGACCTCCTTTCGGAGCTTTCTTT. It yields the protein CSARPPFGAFF.